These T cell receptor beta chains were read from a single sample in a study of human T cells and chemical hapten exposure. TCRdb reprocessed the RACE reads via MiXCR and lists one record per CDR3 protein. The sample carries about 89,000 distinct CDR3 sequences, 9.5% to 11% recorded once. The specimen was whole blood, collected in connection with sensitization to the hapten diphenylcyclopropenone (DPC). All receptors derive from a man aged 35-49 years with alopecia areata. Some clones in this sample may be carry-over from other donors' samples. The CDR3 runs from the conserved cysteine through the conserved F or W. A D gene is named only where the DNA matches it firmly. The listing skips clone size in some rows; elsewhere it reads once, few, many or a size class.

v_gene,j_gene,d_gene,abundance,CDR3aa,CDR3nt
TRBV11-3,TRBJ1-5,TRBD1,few,CASSLAQGQNQPQHF,TGTGCCAGCAGCTTAGCACAGGGGCAAAATCAGCCCCAGCATTTT
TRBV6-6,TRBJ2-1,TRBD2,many,CASRGTSGRATSFEQFF,TGTGCCAGCAGAGGGACTAGCGGGAGGGCCACATCCTTTGAGCAGTTCTTC
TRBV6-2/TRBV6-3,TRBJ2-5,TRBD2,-,CASSYEVAGGPGLETQYF,TGTGCCAGCAGTTACGAGGTAGCGGGAGGGCCTGGTTTGGAGACCCAGTACTTC
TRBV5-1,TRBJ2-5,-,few,CASSQTRETQYF,TGCGCCAGCAGCCAGACAAGAGAGACCCAGTACTTC
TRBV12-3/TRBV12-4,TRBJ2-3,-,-,CASSLAKPVTDTQYF,TGTGCCAGCAGTTTGGCCAAACCGGTCACAGATACGCAGTATTTT
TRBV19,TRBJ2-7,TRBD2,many,CASSIASGRIEQYF,TGTGCCAGTAGTATCGCTAGCGGGAGGATCGAGCAGTACTTC
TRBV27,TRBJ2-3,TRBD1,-,CASSSPSHGQGSTDTQYF,TGTGCCAGCAGTTCGCCTTCCCATGGACAGGGGAGCACAGATACGCAGTATTTT
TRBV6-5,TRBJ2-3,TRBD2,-,CASSEKAGGGTDTQYF,TGTGCCAGCAGTGAAAAAGCGGGAGGGGGCACAGATACGCAGTATTTT
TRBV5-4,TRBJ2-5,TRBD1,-,CASSPRGTGGTETQYF,TGTGCCAGCAGCCCCCGAGGGACAGGGGGCACGGAGACCCAGTACTTC
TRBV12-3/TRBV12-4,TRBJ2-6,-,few,CASTRGSGANVLTF,TGTGCCAGCACCCGGGGGTCGGGGGCCAACGTCCTGACTTTC
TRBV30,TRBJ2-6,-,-,CAWSVGGSGANVLTF,TGTGCCTGGAGTGTGGGGGGCTCTGGGGCCAACGTCCTGACTTTC
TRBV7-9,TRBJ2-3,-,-,CASLIRDSTDTQYF,TGTGCCAGTCTTATCAGGGACAGCACAGATACGCAGTATTTT
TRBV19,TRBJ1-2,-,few,CASSGADLYGYTF,TGTGCCAGTAGTGGGGCAGACCTCTATGGCTACACCTTC
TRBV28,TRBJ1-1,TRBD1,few,CASSTTGAEAFF,TGTGCCAGCAGCACGACAGGGGCTGAAGCTTTCTTT
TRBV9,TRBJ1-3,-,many,CASSPPAAGNTIYF,TGTGCCAGCAGCCCACCGGCCGCCGGAAACACCATATATTTT
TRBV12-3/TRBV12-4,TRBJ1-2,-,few,CASSPANQINYGYTF,TGTGCCAGCAGCCCAGCGAACCAGATTAACTATGGCTACACCTTC
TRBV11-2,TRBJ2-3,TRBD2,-,CASSLGTSGTSTDTQYF,TGTGCCAGCAGCTTGGGGACTAGCGGAACTAGCACAGATACGCAGTATTTT
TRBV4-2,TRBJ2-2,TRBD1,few,CASSPAKGQGNTGELFF,TGTGCCAGCAGCCCAGCCAAGGGACAGGGGAACACCGGGGAGCTGTTTTTT
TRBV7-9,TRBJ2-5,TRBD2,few,CASSLGTGTSGETQYF,TGTGCCAGCAGCTTAGGTACCGGGACTAGCGGAGAGACCCAGTACTTC
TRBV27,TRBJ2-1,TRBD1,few,CASSPPGQVNYNEQFF,TGTGCCAGCAGTCCGCCGGGACAGGTTAACTACAATGAGCAGTTCTTC
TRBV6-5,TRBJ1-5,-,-,CASRPYSGREVGQPQHF,TGTGCCAGCAGGCCTTATTCGGGGAGGGAGGTTGGACAGCCCCAGCATTTT
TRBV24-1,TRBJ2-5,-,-,CATSEGTPQETQYF,TGTGCCACCAGTGAAGGGACACCCCAAGAGACCCAGTACTTC
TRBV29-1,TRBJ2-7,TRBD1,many,CSVEGQGAYEQYF,TGCAGCGTTGAGGGACAGGGGGCCTACGAGCAGTACTTC
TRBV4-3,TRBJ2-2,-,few,CASSQVGGGTGELFF,TGCGCCAGCAGCCAAGTAGGGGGGGGCACCGGGGAGCTGTTTTTT
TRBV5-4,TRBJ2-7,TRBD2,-,CASSATSGGYEQYF,TGTGCCAGCAGCGCGACTAGCGGGGGCTACGAGCAGTACTTC
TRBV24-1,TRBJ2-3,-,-,CATTIRANSTDTQYF,TGTGCCACCACTATCCGGGCCAATAGCACAGATACGCAGTATTTT
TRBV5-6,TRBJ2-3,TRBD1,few,CASSFRQGATDTQYF,TGTGCCAGCAGCTTCCGACAGGGGGCAACAGATACGCAGTATTTT
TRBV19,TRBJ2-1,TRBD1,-,CATMPLRDRGTNEQFF,TGTGCCACTATGCCGCTCCGGGACAGGGGGACGAATGAGCAGTTCTTC
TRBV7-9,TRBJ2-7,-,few,CASSLSGDTSEQYF,TGTGCCAGCAGCTTATCAGGGGATACCTCCGAGCAGTACTTC
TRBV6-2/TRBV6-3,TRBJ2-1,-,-,CASSYPLFGEQFF,TGTGCCAGCAGTTACCCCCTCTTCGGTGAGCAGTTCTTC
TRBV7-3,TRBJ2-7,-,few,CASSFGGQLEQYF,TGTGCCAGCAGCTTCGGAGGACAGCTGGAGCAGTACTTC
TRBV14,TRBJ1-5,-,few,CASSQGVGQPQHF,TGTGCCAGCAGCCAAGGGGTGGGGCAGCCCCAGCATTTT
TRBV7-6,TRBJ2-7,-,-,CASSLAQGYEQYF,TGTGCCAGCAGCTTAGCACAGGGCTACGAGCAGTACTTC
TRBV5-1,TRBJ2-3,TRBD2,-,CASSLGSSGRAHTQYF,TGCGCCAGCAGCTTGGGCTCTAGCGGGAGGGCCCATACGCAGTATTTT
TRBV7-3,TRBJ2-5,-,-,CASSYGPQETQYF,TGTGCCAGCAGCTACGGACCGCAAGAGACCCAGTACTTC
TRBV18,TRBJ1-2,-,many,CASRREGNYGYTF,TGTGCCAGCCGACGAGAGGGGAACTATGGCTACACCTTC
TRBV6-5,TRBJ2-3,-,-,CASRIDWFGTDTQYF,TGTGCCAGCAGGATCGACTGGTTCGGCACAGATACGCAGTATTTT
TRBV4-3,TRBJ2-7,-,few,CASSQEGSELYEQYF,TGCGCCAGCAGCCAAGAGGGGTCCGAACTGTACGAGCAGTACTTC
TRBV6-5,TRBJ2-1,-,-,CASSYSRGQGNEQFF,TGTGCCAGCAGTTACTCGAGGGGTCAGGGGAATGAGCAGTTCTTC
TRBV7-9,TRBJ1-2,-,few,CASSLETDYGYTF,TGTGCCAGCAGCTTAGAGACAGACTATGGCTACACCTTC
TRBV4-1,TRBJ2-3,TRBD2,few,CASSQLLAGNTQYF,TGCGCCAGCAGCCAATTACTAGCGGGAAATACGCAGTATTTT
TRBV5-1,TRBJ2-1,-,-,CASSFEEGVEQFF,TGCGCCAGCAGCTTTGAAGAGGGCGTAGAGCAGTTCTTC
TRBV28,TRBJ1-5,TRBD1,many,CASISQGMPQHF,TGTGCCAGCATTTCACAGGGGATGCCCCAGCATTTT
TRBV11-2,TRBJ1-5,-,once,CASSLSQFNQPQHF,TGTGCCAGCAGCTTATCACAGTTCAATCAGCCCCAGCATTTT
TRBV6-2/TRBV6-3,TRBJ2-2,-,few,CASTISANTGELFF,TGTGCCAGCACAATTTCCGCGAACACCGGGGAGCTGTTTTTT
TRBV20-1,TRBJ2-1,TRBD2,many,CSARGLAGGSSYNEQFF,TGCAGTGCTAGAGGACTAGCGGGAGGAAGCTCCTACAATGAGCAGTTCTTC
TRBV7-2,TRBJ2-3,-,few,CASSLVDSRTDTQYF,TGTGCCAGCAGCTTAGTGGACAGTCGCACAGATACGCAGTATTTT
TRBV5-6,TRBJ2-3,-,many,CASSSYPPDTQYF,TGTGCCAGCAGCTCCTACCCACCAGATACGCAGTATTTT
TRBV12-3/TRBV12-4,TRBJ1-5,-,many,CASSPGRNNQPQHF,TGTGCCAGCAGCCCAGGGAGGAACAATCAGCCCCAGCATTTT
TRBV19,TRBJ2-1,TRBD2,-,CASRSRLAGSDNEQFF,TGTGCCAGTAGAAGCCGACTAGCGGGGTCTGACAATGAGCAGTTCTTC
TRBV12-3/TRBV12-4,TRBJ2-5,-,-,CASSSQVTQYF,TGTGCCAGCAGTTCCCAGGTTACCCAGTACTTC
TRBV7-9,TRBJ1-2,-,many,CASSAGDSNYGYTF,TGTGCCAGCAGCGCGGGCGACTCTAACTATGGCTACACCTTC
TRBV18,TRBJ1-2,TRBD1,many,CASSPPGQTVQNYGYTF,TGTGCCAGCTCACCACCGGGACAGACTGTTCAAAACTATGGCTACACCTTC
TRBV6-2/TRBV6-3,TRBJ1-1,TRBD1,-,CASGDPRGRVTEAFF,TGTGCCAGCGGCGATCCCAGGGGGCGCGTCACTGAAGCTTTCTTT
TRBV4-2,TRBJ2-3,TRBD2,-,CASSQDGTSGIMRDTQYF,TGTGCCAGCAGCCAAGATGGAACCAGCGGGATAATGAGGGATACGCAGTATTTT